Sequencing of this T cell receptor beta chain was carried out in a study of regulatory T cells in long-lasting Graves disease. Background on the study: Antithyroid drugs had been taken by newly diagnosed Graves' patients for under 3 months.

As to time point: newly diagnosed GD, antithyroid drugs for less than 3 months. Construction of the TCR library relied on RNA isolated from PBMCs. The CDR3 is made up of 13 amino acids. Germline CDR1 is ENHRY and CDR2 is SYGVKD. Combining iRepertoire HTBI primers with Arm-PCR of CDR3 regions, the authors built TCR beta libraries. From the multiplex PCR reads, TCRdb called clonotypes with MiXCR, one entry per CDR3 protein. The data show 350,000 to 500,000 distinct CDR3 sequences, about a sixth seen once. This clonotype was observed a single time. This may stem from a read error, because a much larger clone lies one nucleotide away. These data were also reused for a study on T cells in Graves' hyperthyroidism and ophthalmopathy. From that report: The HTBI primer set was used in a first-round RT-PCR of the TCR CDR3. Prediction of ophthalmopathy progression came a median around 7.1 months pre-onset.

The clonotype originates from a woman younger than 35 with Graves disease. This chain connects TRBV10-3 to TRBJ1-5, with no clear D. The sequencing used peripheral blood mononuclear cells (PBMCs), collected at new diagnosis, from a patient treated with antithyroid drugs. The CDR3 DNA reads TGTGCCAGCAGTGGAACAATGAATCAGCCCCAGCATTTT. The encoded protein is CASSGTMNQPQHF.